The subject of this entry is one T cell receptor (beta chain). These data are taken from a study of T cell clonotyping in hematopoietic cell transplantation. Time point noted: recipient sample about 28 days before transplant, after cytoreduction. Recipients were bled about 28 days pretransplant and at posttransplant days 30, 100, 180. The germline gives CDR1 MDHEN, CDR2 SYDVKM. This CDR3 is 15 amino acids long. Trimming pared 3 bases from V and 5 bases from J, leaving 14 bases between. Clones were read by immunoSEQ multiplex PCR, and TCRdb kept only the in-frame ones, dropping some. In the table there are about 41,000 clones, 85% of which are singletons.

Specimen: peripheral blood mononuclear cells, collected before stem cell transplant. The chain carries TRBV28 and TRBJ2-1; D gene uncertain. The TCR sequence derives from a man aged 55 to 69 with acute myeloid leukemia. Some clones in this sample may be carry-over from other donors' samples. DNA for the CDR3: TGTGCCAGCAGTTTGGTGCAGGTGTCCAACAATGAGCAGTTCTTC. This gives the protein CASSLVQVSNNEQFF. Together with reference TRBV28 and TRBJ2-1, the CDR3 gives the full variable domain: DVKVTQSSRYLVKRTGEKVFLECVQDMDHENMFWYRQDPGLGLRLIYFSYDVKMKEKGDIPEGYSVSREKKERFSLILESASTNQTSMYLCASSLVQVSNNEQFFGPGTRLTVL.